One and the same sample provided the 3 T cell receptor beta chains below, sequenced in a study of cytomegalovirus exposure and HLA in healthy donors. PCR involved 60 Vbeta and 13 Jbeta primers. Sequenced by immunoSEQ multiplex PCR; TCRdb stores in-frame clones only, minus some. The repertoire holds under 200,000 clones, with roughly three quarters as singletons. Sequences were obtained from PBMCs. The receptors were gathered from a male donor in good health and CMV-seropositive.

The chain recombines TRBV6-6 with TRBJ2-1, with D perhaps TRBD2 (5 bases). The CDR3 sequence is 15 residues long. CDR1 is MNHNY and CDR2 is SVGAGI in the germline V gene (reference sequence). V was pared by 0 bases and J by 6 bases, with 12 bases between. CDR3: CASSYSTEGFNEQFF. DNA of the CDR3: TGTGCCAGCAGTTACTCGACTGAGGGATTCAATGAGCAGTTCTTC.

The genes are TRBV11-2 and TRBJ2-1, with TRBD2 identical over 9 bases. From germline, CDR1 is SGHAT and CDR2 FQNNGV. The CDR3 covers 20 residues. V lost 0 bases and J lost 6; bases outside the gene matches: 18. The CDR3 loop reads CASSLDSRGPSGAGRNEQFF. CDR3 nucleotide sequence: TGTGCCAGCAGCTTAGATAGTCGGGGCCCTAGCGGGGCAGGTCGCAATGAGCAGTTCTTC.

This chain links TRBV9 with TRBJ2-7; possibly TRBD2 for D (5 bases). Trimming cost V 3 bases and J 5 bases, with 12 bases left between them. There are 13 residues in the CDR3. Germline V gene sequence: CDR1 SGDLS, CDR2 YYNGEE. The CDR3 coding sequence is TGTGCCAGCAGCGGGTCAAAGAGGGACGAGCAGTACTTC. Amino acids: CASSGSKRDEQYF. The complete variable domain, with remaining parts taken from reference TRBV9 and TRBJ2-7, reads DSGVTQTPKHLITATGQRVTLRCSPRSGDLSVYWYQQSLDQGLQFLIQYYNGEERAKGNILERFSAQQFPDLHSELNLSSLELGDSALYFCASSGSKRDEQYFGPGTRLTVT.